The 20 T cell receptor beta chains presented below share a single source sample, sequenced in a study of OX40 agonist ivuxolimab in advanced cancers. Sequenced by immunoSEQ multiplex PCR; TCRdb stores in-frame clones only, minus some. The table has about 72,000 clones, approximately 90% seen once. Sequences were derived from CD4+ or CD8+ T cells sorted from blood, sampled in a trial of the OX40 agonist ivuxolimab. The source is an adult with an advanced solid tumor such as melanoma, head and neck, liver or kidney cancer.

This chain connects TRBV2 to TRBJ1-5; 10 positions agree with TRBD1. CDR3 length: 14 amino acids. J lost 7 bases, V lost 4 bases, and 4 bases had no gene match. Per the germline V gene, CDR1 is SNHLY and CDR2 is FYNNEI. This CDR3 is CASSAGQGVQPQHF. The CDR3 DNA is TGTGCCAGCAGTGCCGGACAGGGGGTCCAGCCCCAGCATTTT.

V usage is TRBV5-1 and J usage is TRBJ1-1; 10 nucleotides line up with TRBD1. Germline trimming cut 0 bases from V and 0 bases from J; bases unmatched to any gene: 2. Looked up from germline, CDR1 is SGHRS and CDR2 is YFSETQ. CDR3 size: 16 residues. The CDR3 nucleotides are TGCGCCAGCAGCTTGGGGGGACAGGGGATGAACACTGAAGCTTTCTTT. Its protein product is CASSLGGQGMNTEAFF.

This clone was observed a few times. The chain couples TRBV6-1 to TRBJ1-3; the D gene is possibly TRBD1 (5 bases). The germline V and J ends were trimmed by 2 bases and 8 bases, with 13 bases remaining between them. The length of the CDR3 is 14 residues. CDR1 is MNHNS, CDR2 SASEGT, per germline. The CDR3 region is CASSERDAVDTIYF. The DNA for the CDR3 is TGTGCCAGCAGTGAAAGGGACGCTGTGGACACCATATATTTT.

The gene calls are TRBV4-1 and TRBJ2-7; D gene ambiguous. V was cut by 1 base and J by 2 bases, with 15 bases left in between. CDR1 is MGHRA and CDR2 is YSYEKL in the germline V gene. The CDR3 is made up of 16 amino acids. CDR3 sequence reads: CASSQGARQETYEQYF. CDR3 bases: TGCGCCAGCAGCCAAGGGGCCAGGCAGGAAACCTACGAGCAGTACTTC.

The CDR3 reads CASSLGQGTSTDTQYF. DNA of the CDR3: TGCGCCAGCAGCCTCGGACAGGGTACGAGCACAGATACGCAGTATTTT. J is TRBJ2-3 and V is TRBV5-1; 8 positions agree with TRBD1. CDR1 and CDR2 from the germline V gene are SGHRS and YFSETQ. The CDR3 is 16 amino acids. Losses at the gene ends were 4 bases for V and 0 bases for J; bases not matched to a gene: 7. The whole variable domain, remainder taken from reference TRBV5-1 and TRBJ2-3, is KAGVTQTPRYLIKTRGQQVTLSCSPISGHRSVSWYQQTPGQGLQFLFEYFSETQRNKGNFPGRFSGRQFSNSRSEMNVSTLELGDSALYLCASSLGQGTSTDTQYFGPGTRLTVL.

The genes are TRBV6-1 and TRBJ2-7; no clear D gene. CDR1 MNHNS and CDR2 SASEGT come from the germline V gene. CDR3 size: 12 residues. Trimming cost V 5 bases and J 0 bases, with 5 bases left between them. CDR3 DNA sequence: TGTGCCAGCAGTCCCTACTCCTACGAGCAGTACTTC. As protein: CASSPYSYEQYF.

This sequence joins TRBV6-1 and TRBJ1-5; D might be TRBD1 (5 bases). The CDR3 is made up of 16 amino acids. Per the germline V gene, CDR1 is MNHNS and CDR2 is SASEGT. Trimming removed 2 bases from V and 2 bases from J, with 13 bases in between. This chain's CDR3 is CASSERGGWGNQPQHF. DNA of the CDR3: TGTGCCAGCAGTGAAAGGGGAGGGTGGGGCAATCAGCCCCAGCATTTT.

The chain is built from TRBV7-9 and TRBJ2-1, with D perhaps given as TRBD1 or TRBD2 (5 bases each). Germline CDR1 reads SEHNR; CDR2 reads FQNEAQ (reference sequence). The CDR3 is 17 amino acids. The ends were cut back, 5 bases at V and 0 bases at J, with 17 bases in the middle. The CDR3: CASSLRGVYSSYNEQFF. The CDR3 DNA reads TGTGCCAGCAGCCTTAGAGGGGTCTATAGCTCCTACAATGAGCAGTTCTTC.

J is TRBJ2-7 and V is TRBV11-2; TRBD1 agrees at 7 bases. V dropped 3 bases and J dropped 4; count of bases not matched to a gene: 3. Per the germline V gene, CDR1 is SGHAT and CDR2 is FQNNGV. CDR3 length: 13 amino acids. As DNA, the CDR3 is TGTGCCAGCAGCTTGGAACAGGGGTACGAGCAGTACTTC. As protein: CASSLEQGYEQYF.

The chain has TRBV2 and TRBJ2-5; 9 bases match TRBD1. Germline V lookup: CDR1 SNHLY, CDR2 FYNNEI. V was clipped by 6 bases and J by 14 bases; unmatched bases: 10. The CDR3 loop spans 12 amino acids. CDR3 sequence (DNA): TGTGCCAGCAGCGCCGGGACAGGGAGGTTATACTTC. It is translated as CASSAGTGRLYF.

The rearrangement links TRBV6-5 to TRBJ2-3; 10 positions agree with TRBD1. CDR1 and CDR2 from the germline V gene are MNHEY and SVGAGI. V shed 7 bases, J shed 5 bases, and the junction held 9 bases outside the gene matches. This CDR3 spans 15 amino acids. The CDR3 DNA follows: TGTGCCAGCAAGACCAGACAGGGGGCGAGAGATACGCAGTATTTT. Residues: CASKTRQGARDTQYF.

DNA for the CDR3: TGTGCCAGCCATAGGGACAGGGGGGTAACCGGGGAGCTGTTTTTT. Its translation: CASHRDRGVTGELFF. V usage is TRBV9 and J usage is TRBJ2-2, with 11 bases that match TRBD1. This CDR3 is 15 amino acids long. Germline CDR1 reads SGDLS; CDR2 reads YYNGEE. The trim removed 7 bases at V and 5 bases at J, leaving 7 bases unmatched.

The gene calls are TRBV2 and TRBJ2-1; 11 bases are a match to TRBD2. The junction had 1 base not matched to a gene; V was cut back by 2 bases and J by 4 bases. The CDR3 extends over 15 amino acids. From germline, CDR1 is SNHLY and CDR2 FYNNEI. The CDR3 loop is CASSELAGGYNEQFF. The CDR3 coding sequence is TGTGCCAGCAGTGAACTAGCGGGGGGTTACAATGAGCAGTTCTTC.

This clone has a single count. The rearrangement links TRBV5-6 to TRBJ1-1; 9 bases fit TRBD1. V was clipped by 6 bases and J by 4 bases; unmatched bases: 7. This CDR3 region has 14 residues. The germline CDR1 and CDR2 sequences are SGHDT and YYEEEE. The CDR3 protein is CASTYNRGLTEAFF. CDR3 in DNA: TGTGCCAGCACTTATAACAGGGGGCTCACTGAAGCTTTCTTT.

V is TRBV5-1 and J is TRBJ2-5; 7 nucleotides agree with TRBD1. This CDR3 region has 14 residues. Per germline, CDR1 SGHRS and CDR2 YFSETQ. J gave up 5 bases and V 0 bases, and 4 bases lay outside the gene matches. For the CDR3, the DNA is TGCGCCAGCAGCTTGGTACAGGGGCTGGAGACCCAGTACTTC. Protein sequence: CASSLVQGLETQYF.

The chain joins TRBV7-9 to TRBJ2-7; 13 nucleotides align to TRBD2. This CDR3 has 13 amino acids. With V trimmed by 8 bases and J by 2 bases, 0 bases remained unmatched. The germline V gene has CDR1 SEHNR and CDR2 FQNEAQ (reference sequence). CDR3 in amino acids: CASGLAGAYEQYF. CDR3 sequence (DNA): TGTGCCAGCGGACTAGCGGGGGCCTACGAGCAGTACTTC.

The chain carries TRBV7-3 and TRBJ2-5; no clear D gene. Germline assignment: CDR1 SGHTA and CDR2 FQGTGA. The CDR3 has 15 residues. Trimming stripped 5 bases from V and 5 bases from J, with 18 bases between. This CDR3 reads CASSQSVSFGETQYF. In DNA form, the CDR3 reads TGTGCCAGCAGCCAGTCGGTTTCGTTTGGGGAGACCCAGTACTTC.

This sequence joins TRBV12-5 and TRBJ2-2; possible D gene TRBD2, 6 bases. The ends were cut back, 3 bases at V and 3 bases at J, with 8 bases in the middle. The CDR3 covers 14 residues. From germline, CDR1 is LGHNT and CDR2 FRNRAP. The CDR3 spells CASGFGGYTGELFF. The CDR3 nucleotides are TGTGCTAGTGGTTTTGGGGGGTACACCGGGGAGCTGTTTTTT.

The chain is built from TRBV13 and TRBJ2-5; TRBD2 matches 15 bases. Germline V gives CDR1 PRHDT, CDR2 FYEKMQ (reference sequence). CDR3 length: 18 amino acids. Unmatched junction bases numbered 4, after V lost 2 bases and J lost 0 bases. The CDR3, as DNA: TGTGCCAGCAGCTTAAGAGGGACTAGCGGGGGGTACCAAGAGACCCAGTACTTC. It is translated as CASSLRGTSGGYQETQYF.

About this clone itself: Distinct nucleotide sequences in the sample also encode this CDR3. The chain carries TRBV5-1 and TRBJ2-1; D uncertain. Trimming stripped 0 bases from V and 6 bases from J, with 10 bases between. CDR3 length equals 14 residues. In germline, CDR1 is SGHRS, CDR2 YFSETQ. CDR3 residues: CASSLAGRTNEQFF. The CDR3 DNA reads TGCGCCAGCAGCTTGGCCGGCAGGACCAATGAGCAGTTCTTC.